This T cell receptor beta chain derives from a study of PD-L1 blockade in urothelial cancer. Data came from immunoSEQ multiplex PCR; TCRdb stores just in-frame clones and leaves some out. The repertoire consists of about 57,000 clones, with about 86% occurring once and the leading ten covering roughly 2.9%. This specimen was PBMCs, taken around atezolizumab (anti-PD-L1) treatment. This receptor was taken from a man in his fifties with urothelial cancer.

CDR3 protein: CASSPGGLGGTEAFF. The CDR3 nucleotides read TGTGCCAGCAGCCCGGGGGGATTAGGGGGGACTGAAGCTTTCTTT. The V gene is TRBV7-2, the J gene TRBJ1-1, with TRBD1 as a possible D gene (6 bases). The germline V gene encodes CDR1 SGHTA and CDR2 FQGNSA. This CDR3 region has 15 residues. V was shortened by 5 bases and J by 5 bases, with 18 bases between the two germline ends.